This TCR beta chain was profiled in a study of beta chain features in type 1 diabetes. General study points: Type 1 diabetes patients had moderately but significantly shorter TCRB CDR3s in all four CD4+ subsets. Researchers reported that naive, central memory and Treg TCRB repertoires appeared more similar in patients than in healthy donors.

This CDR3 comprises 14 residues. The germline gives CDR1 SGHDT, CDR2 YYEEEE. V lost 4 bases, J lost 4 bases, and 12 bases lay in between. The authors reverse transcribed all of the isolated RNA, so sequencing captured expressed TCRB transcripts. Sequenced by immunoSEQ multiplex PCR; TCRdb stores in-frame clones only, minus some. Among 160,000 or so clones listed, roughly 9% were seen once. Concerning this clone: Its antigen is currently unknown.

The source is a woman aged 18-29 years in good health. Sequences were obtained from central memory CD4+ T cells from blood. This chain uses TRBV5-6 with TRBJ1-5, with D perhaps matching TRBD1 (5 bases). Here the CDR3 DNA reads TGTGCCAGCAGCGCGTCCGGGGGGAATCAGCCCCAGCATTTT. Residues: CASSASGGNQPQHF.